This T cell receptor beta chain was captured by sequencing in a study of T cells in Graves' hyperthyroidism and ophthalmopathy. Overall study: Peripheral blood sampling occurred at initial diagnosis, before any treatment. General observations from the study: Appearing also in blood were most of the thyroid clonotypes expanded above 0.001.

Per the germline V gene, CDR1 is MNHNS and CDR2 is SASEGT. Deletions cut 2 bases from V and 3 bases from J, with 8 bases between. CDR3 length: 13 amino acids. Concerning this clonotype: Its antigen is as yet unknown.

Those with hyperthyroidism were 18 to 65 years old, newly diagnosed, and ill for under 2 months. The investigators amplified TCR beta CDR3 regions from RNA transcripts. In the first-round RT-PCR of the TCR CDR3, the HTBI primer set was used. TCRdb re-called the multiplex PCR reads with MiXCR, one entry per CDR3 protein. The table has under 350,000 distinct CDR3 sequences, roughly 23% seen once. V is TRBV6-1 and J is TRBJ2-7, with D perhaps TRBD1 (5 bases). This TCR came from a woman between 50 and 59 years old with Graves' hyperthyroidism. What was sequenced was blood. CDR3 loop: CASSESGFYEQYF. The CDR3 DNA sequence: TGTGCCAGCAGTGAATCAGGGTTCTACGAGCAGTACTTC.